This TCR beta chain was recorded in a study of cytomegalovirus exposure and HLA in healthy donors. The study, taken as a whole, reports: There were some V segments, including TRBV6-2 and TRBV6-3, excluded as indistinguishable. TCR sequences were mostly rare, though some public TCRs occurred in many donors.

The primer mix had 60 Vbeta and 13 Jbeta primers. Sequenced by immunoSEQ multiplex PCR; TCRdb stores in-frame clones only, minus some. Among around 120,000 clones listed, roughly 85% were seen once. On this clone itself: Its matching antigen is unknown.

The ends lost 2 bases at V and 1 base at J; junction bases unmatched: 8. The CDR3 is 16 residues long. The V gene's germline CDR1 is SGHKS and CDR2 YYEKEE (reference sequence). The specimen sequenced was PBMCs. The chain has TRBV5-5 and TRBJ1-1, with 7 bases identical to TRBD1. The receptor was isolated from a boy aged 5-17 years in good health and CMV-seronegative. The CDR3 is CASSFLLRGSNTEAFF. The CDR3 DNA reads TGTGCCAGCAGCTTCCTCCTCAGGGGGTCGAACACTGAAGCTTTCTTT.